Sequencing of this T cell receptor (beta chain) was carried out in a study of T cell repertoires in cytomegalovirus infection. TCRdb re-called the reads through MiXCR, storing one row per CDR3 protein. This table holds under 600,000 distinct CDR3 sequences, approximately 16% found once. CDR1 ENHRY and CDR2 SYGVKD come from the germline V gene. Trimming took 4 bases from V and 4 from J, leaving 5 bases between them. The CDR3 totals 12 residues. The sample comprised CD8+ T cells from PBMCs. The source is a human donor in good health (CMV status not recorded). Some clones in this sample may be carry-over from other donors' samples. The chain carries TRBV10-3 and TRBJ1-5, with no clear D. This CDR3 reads CAISVGNQPQHF. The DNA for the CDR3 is TGTGCCATCAGTGTAGGGAATCAGCCCCAGCATTTT.